This TCR beta chain was recovered during a study of T cell responses to AZD1222 COVID-19 vaccine. Study-wide points: White British people made up most donors, females outnumbered males, and clonal diversity was possibly underestimated. The study reported that nearly half of spike-specific TCRs target unmutated variant regions. Just a handful of people given AZD1222 tested seropositive at baseline. Repertoire collection took place solely once the T cell response had peaked.

Sequenced by immunoSEQ multiplex PCR; TCRdb stores in-frame clones only, minus some. The data contain 90,000 to 120,000 clones, 80% to 90% of them singletons. Germline assignment: CDR1 SGHRS and CDR2 YFSETQ. The CDR3 is made up of 13 amino acids. Trimming took off 4 bases at V and 4 bases at J, with 10 bases between the two ends. Note on this clone: Its antigen is unknown.

The TCR was taken from an adult in good health. The V and J genes are TRBV5-1 and TRBJ2-3, with D unclear. The specimen was peripheral blood, collected on day 0 of AZD1222 vaccination. The CDR3 is CASSPLGPDTQYF. The CDR3 nucleotides are TGCGCCAGCAGCCCCCTAGGCCCAGATACGCAGTATTTT.